A single T cell receptor beta chain is shown here with its context. This sample was taken from a study of blood T cell repertoires in COVID-19. Study information: Samples came from the United States, Italy and Spain, spanning acute and convalescent COVID-19. PBMCs, B-cell-depleted T cells, or T cells provided the cDNA or gDNA that made up the material.

The V end lost 5 bases, the J end lost 2 bases, and 9 bases lay between the germline ends. The CDR3 runs to 13 residues. Germline V gene sequence: CDR1 MNHEY, CDR2 SVGAGI. The authors' processing: Nucleated cell number was recorded as an estimate derived from reference gene primer amplification. Profiling relied on immunoSEQ multiplex PCR, and the TCRdb table lists in-frame clones only, not all of them. Clone size and the V and J calls come from that table; the DNA yielded D and trimming. The table records 110,000 or so clones, approximately 89% of them present only once. Specimen: peripheral blood. The chain joins TRBV6-5 to TRBJ2-5, with a tentative D call TRBD1 (6 bases). The receptor's source is a woman aged 55-70 years with COVID-19, enrolled during active disease. The CDR3, as DNA: TGTGCCAGCAGTAGGACAGAACAAGAGACCCAGTACTTC. Protein product: CASSRTEQETQYF.